These T cell receptor beta chains were read from a single sample in a study of T cells in Graves' hyperthyroidism and ophthalmopathy. TCRdb re-analysed the multiplex PCR reads in MiXCR, keeping a single row per CDR3 protein. The table has hundreds of thousands of distinct CDR3 sequences, 15% to 17% seen once; the top ten hold approximately 7.5%. The specimen sequenced was blood. All receptors derive from a woman under 30 with Graves' hyperthyroidism. Both conserved end residues are part of each CDR3. D genes are given only for firm matches. Clone size is given for some rows only: seen once, a few or many times, or a class if the clone is expanded.

TRBJ2-1 TRBV19 - - CASSAYLAYNEQFF TGTGCCAGTAGTGCTTATTTGGCTTACAATGAGCAGTTCTTC
TRBJ1-4 TRBV2 - many CASMGGGEKLFF TGTGCCAGCATGGGAGGCGGGGAAAAACTGTTTTTT
TRBJ2-2 TRBV12-3/TRBV12-4 TRBD2 many CASSPHPGLGAAGELFF TGTGCCAGCAGTCCGCACCCGGGACTAGGGGCCGCCGGGGAGCTGTTTTTT
TRBJ2-5 TRBV5-1 - few CASSLAAGAGETQYF TGCGCCAGCAGCTTGGCGGCAGGGGCGGGGGAGACCCAGTACTTC
TRBJ2-7 TRBV10-3 - - CAISGRRDYEQYF TGTGCCATCAGTGGTCGGAGGGACTACGAGCAGTACTTC
TRBJ1-1 TRBV7-9 - many CASTYRAEAFF TGTGCCAGCACCTATAGGGCTGAAGCTTTCTTT
TRBJ1-6 TRBV6-1 - - CASSGLTEYSPLHF TGTGCCAGCAGTGGGTTGACAGAGTATTCACCCCTCCACTTT
TRBJ2-3 TRBV5-1 TRBD1 many CASSLVRQGGSPTDTQYF TGCGCCAGCAGCTTGGTTCGACAGGGGGGCAGCCCCACAGATACGCAGTATTTT
TRBJ2-2 TRBV14 TRBD2 many CASSRLAGGTGELFF TGTGCCAGCAGCCGGCTAGCGGGAGGCACCGGGGAGCTGTTTTTT
TRBJ2-1 TRBV19 TRBD1 - CASSPRDRGIPGDEQFF TGTGCCAGTAGTCCTCGGGACAGGGGTATTCCTGGCGATGAGCAGTTCTTC
TRBJ2-1 TRBV19 - - CASSIDPSSYNEQFF TGTGCCAGTAGTATCGACCCGAGCTCCTACAATGAGCAGTTCTTC
TRBJ1-5 TRBV12-3/TRBV12-4 - many CASSLGGGGNQPQHF TGTGCCAGCAGTTTAGGGGGTGGGGGCAATCAGCCCCAGCATTTT
TRBJ1-1 TRBV5-1 - - CASVWNTEAFF TGTGCCAGCGTATGGAACACTGAAGCTTTCTTT
TRBJ2-3 TRBV5-1 TRBD2 many CASSQGPLAGGDTQYF TGCGCCAGCAGCCAGGGTCCTCTAGCGGGAGGAGATACGCAGTATTTT
TRBJ2-5 TRBV11-2 - once CASSFMPAEETQYF TGTGCCAGCAGCTTTATGCCAGCCGAAGAGACCCAGTACTTC
TRBJ1-6 TRBV6-5 - many CASSYSGEGLSPLHF TGTGCCAGCAGTTACTCAGGGGAGGGGCTTTCACCCCTCCACTTT
TRBJ2-5 TRBV3-1 - many CASSPPFSSPSETQYF TGTGCCAGCAGCCCACCCTTTAGTTCCCCCTCAGAGACCCAGTACTTC
TRBJ2-3 TRBV19 TRBD2 many CASSATGLAITDTQYF TGTGCCAGTAGTGCAACGGGACTAGCAATCACAGATACGCAGTATTTT
TRBJ2-7 TRBV28 - many CASRNNRKGSYEQYF TGTGCCAGCAGGAATAACAGGAAAGGGTCTTACGAGCAGTACTTC
TRBJ1-2 TRBV30 - many CAWSVEGNYGYAF TGTGCCTGGAGTGTAGAGGGGAACTATGGCTACGCCTTC
TRBJ1-5 TRBV3-1 TRBD1 many CASSPGTGKFQPQHF TGTGCCAGCAGCCCCGGGACAGGGAAGTTTCAGCCCCAGCATTTT
TRBJ1-5 TRBV9 - - CASSVGGGQDQPQHF TGTGCCAGCAGCGTAGGGGGAGGGCAGGACCAGCCCCAGCATTTT
TRBJ1-1 TRBV7-9 - many CAGGAANTEAFF TGTGCCGGCGGGGCAGCGAACACTGAAGCTTTCTTT
TRBJ2-1 TRBV5-1 - few CASSQMGNSANEQFF TGCGCCAGCAGCCAAATGGGGAATAGCGCTAATGAGCAGTTCTTC
TRBJ2-3 TRBV11-2 TRBD2 - CASSPISGYSTDTQYF TGTGCCAGCAGCCCGATTAGCGGGTACAGCACAGATACGCAGTATTTT
TRBJ2-7 TRBV3-1 TRBD2 few CASSLGLGRGEQYF TGTGCCAGCAGCCTAGGACTAGGCCGAGGGGAGCAGTACTTC
TRBJ2-5 TRBV5-1 TRBD1 few CASRPGQGPAKGDF TGCGCCAGCAGGCCGGGACAGGGGCCGGCGAAAGGCGACTTC